Following are 19 T cell receptor beta chains from one sample sequenced in a study of beta chain features in type 1 diabetes. Regarding the study as a whole: People with Type 1 diabetes carried modestly yet significantly shorter TCRB CDR3s in all four CD4+ subsets.

Of the isolated RNA, all was reverse transcribed, and so the sequenced material was expressed TCRB transcripts. The data were produced by immunoSEQ multiplex PCR, yet TCRdb's version contains in-frame clones alone and is incomplete. The sample has around 160,000 clones; 6.5% to 10% are singletons. The antigens these receptors bind are not known. Input material: central memory CD4+ T cells from blood. Receptors originate from a woman under 30 with type 1 diabetes.

The genes are TRBV6-6 and TRBJ2-5; 10 bases agree with TRBD2. Gene TRBJ2-7 matches the end of the DNA better, so the J call may be wrong. This CDR3 spans 16 amino acids. CDR1 is MNHNY, CDR2 SVGAGI, per germline (reference sequence). The CDR3 region is CASTLGRLAGVYEQYF. The CDR3 DNA reads as TGTGCCAGCACCCTAGGGCGGCTAGCGGGGGTTTACGAGCAGTACTTC.

This clone was detected ten times or more. V usage is TRBV29-1 and J usage is TRBJ2-3; 8 bases agree with TRBD2. Germline V CDR1 and CDR2: SQVTM, ANQGSEA. J lost 2 bases, V lost 7 bases, and 11 bases had no gene match. The length of the CDR3 is 15 residues. The CDR3: CSAGGLSGATDTQYF. In DNA, the CDR3 is TGCAGCGCCGGTGGTCTTAGCGGGGCCACAGATACGCAGTATTTT.

This clone was seen a few times. Written as DNA, the CDR3 is TGTGCCAGCAGTTGGCGGGGGCCCTTCAATGAGCAGTTCTTC. This sequence encodes CASSWRGPFNEQFF. The chain combines TRBV27 with TRBJ2-1, with D possibly TRBD2 on 7 matching bases. Germline CDR1 reads MNHEY; CDR2 reads SMNVEV (reference sequence). The CDR3 contains 14 residues. V gave up 4 bases and J gave up 6 bases, with 13 bases separating them.

Only a few counts were recorded for this clone. The chain employs TRBV11-2 and TRBJ1-5; 8 positions agree with TRBD1. This CDR3 has 15 residues. The ends lost 3 bases at V and 6 bases at J; junction bases unmatched: 7. Germline CDR1 reads SGHAT; CDR2 reads FQNNGV. The CDR3 here is CASSFWTGSFQPQHF. DNA for the CDR3: TGTGCCAGCAGCTTTTGGACAGGGTCGTTTCAGCCCCAGCATTTT.

This clone has only a few counts. The chain carries TRBV6-1 and TRBJ1-2, with D perhaps matching TRBD1 (6 bases). This CDR3 comprises 15 residues. V lost 2 bases and J lost 2, with 12 bases in between. The germline V gene encodes CDR1 MNHNS and CDR2 SASEGT. The CDR3: CASSEPGQTNYGYTF. CDR3 bases: TGTGCCAGCAGTGAACCTGGACAGACCAACTATGGCTACACCTTC.

The chain is built from TRBV29-1 and TRBJ2-7; D may be TRBD1 (8 bases). The CDR3 extends over 14 amino acids. Looked up from germline, CDR1 is SQVTM and CDR2 is ANQGSEA. V was clipped by 7 bases and J by 6 bases, with 22 bases between them. Here the CDR3 DNA reads TGCAGCGGGGGGGGCGGACAGGGATGGTCCGAGCAGTACTTC. Its translation is CSGGGGQGWSEQYF.

This clone was observed a handful of times. The rearrangement joins TRBV9 to TRBJ2-7; no definite D call. Germline values: CDR1 SGDLS, CDR2 YYNGEE. The CDR3 length is 16 residues. V was trimmed by 0 bases and J by 2 bases, leaving 15 bases between them. CDR3 nucleotides: TGTGCCAGCAGCGTAGGTCTATACGACTCGGCCTACGAGCAGTACTTC. This translates into CASSVGLYDSAYEQYF.

This clone was recorded a few times. This chain connects TRBV4-3 to TRBJ2-1; TRBD2 matches at 7 bases. The junction had 2 bases not matched to a gene; V was cut back by 0 bases and J by 9 bases. Looked up from germline, CDR1 is LGHNA and CDR2 is YSLEER. The CDR3 runs 13 residues. CDR3 sequence: CASSQEGGSEQFF. For the CDR3, the DNA is TGCGCCAGCAGCCAAGAGGGAGGGAGTGAGCAGTTCTTC.

This clone was detected a few times. This chain joins TRBV30 and TRBJ2-6; the D gene is possibly TRBD2 (6 bases). V dropped 2 bases and J dropped 4 bases, with 18 bases sitting between them. Germline values: CDR1 GTSNPN, CDR2 SVGIG (reference sequence). The CDR3 length is 17 residues. CDR3 sequence: CAWSSWALTSGANVLTF. The CDR3 DNA reads as TGTGCCTGGAGTTCCTGGGCGCTAACTAGCGGGGCCAACGTCCTGACTTTC.

In its sample, this clone was seen a few times. The V and J genes are TRBV7-9 and TRBJ1-1; 9 nucleotides line up with TRBD1. J gave up 6 bases and V 3 bases, and 11 bases lay outside the gene matches. Germline CDR1 reads SEHNR; CDR2 reads FQNEAQ (reference sequence). This CDR3 comprises 16 residues. The CDR3 nucleotides read TGTGCCAGCAGCTTCCCGCCGGGACAGGGACGTGCTGAAGCTTTCTTT. It specifies CASSFPPGQGRAEAFF.

The chain carries TRBV6-4 and TRBJ2-1; 8 bases line up with TRBD2. Germline V gene sequence: CDR1 MRHNA, CDR2 SNTAGT. V lost 2 bases, J lost 4 bases, and 4 bases stayed unmatched. The CDR3 has 15 residues. CDR3 in DNA: TGTGCCAGCAGTGACAATAGCGGGGTATACAATGAGCAGTTCTTC. Translation: CASSDNSGVYNEQFF.

This clone was picked up a small number of times. The genes are TRBV2 and TRBJ2-5, with 9 bases lining up with TRBD2. V lost 4 bases to trimming and J lost 5 bases; unmatched junction nucleotides: 11. Germline V lookup: CDR1 SNHLY, CDR2 FYNNEI. The CDR3 length is 16 residues. The chain's CDR3 is CASSVGGGGVAETQYF. CDR3 nucleotide sequence: TGTGCCAGCAGTGTCGGGGGCGGGGGGGTAGCGGAGACCCAGTACTTC.

The genes are TRBV5-4 and TRBJ2-5, with 12 bases matching TRBD1. This CDR3 is built from 15 residues. CDR1 and CDR2 from the germline V gene are SGHNT and YYREEE (reference sequence). V lost 0 bases and J lost 5; bases outside the gene matches: 2. The CDR3 loop reads CASSLDGTGGETQYF. The CDR3 DNA follows: TGTGCCAGCAGCTTGGACGGGACAGGGGGCGAGACCCAGTACTTC.

This clone showed up just a few times. V gene TRBV18 combines with J gene TRBJ2-5; TRBD2 is a possible D gene (6 bases). The CDR3 is 16 residues long. Germline V lookup: CDR1 KGHSH, CDR2 LQKENI. V lost 3 bases and J lost 7, with 21 bases in between. The CDR3 is CASSPTGTPGEGTQYF. CDR3 in DNA: TGTGCCAGCTCACCGACCGGGACTCCTGGTGAAGGGACCCAGTACTTC. Based on the CDR3 plus reference TRBV18 and TRBJ2-5, the full variable domain is NAGVMQNPRHLVRRRGQEARLRCSPMKGHSHVYWYRQLPEEGLKFMVYLQKENIIDESGMPKERFSAEFPKEGPSILRIQQVVRGDSAAYFCASSPTGTPGEGTQYFGPGTRLLVL.

This clone was counted between two and nine times. The chain couples TRBV4-3 to TRBJ2-7, with a possible D match to TRBD1 (6 bases). Germline-derived CDR1 and CDR2 are LGHNA and YSLEER. The CDR3 sequence is 13 residues long. V shed 5 bases and J shed 5 bases, with 13 bases lying between them. The CDR3 nucleotides read TGCGCCAGCAGCTTCCAGGGGAAGGACGAGCAGTACTTC. Translating it yields CASSFQGKDEQYF.

This clone occurred a few times. The chain employs TRBV11-3 and TRBJ1-2; D uncertain. Per the germline V gene, CDR1 is SGHNT and CDR2 is YENEEA. The CDR3 loop spans 13 amino acids. Trimming removed 1 base from V and 8 bases from J, with 11 bases in between. CDR3 DNA: TGTGCCAGCAGCTTAGCGGGGTTTCCCGGCTACACCTTC. Amino acid sequence: CASSLAGFPGYTF.

The chain is built from TRBV30 and TRBJ2-7; TRBD1 matches 10 bases. This CDR3 has 14 amino acids. The germline V gene has CDR1 GTSNPN and CDR2 SVGIG (reference sequence). Unmatched junction bases numbered 5, after V lost 2 bases and J lost 4 bases. CDR3 region: CAWSRGTGVYEQYF. CDR3 nucleotides: TGTGCCTGGAGTAGAGGGACAGGGGTGTACGAGCAGTACTTC.

The chain employs TRBV7-9 and TRBJ1-1; TRBD1 matches 7 bases. CDR3 size: 14 residues. Germline-derived CDR1 and CDR2 are SEHNR and FQNEAQ (reference sequence). Germline trimming cut 5 bases from V and 4 bases from J; bases unmatched to any gene: 7. The CDR3 spells CASSRQGPGTEAFF. In DNA form, the CDR3 reads TGTGCCAGCAGCCGACAGGGCCCAGGCACTGAAGCTTTCTTT.

This rearrangement joins TRBV30 to TRBJ2-1; D unresolved. Germline values: CDR1 GTSNPN, CDR2 SVGIG (reference sequence). Trimming took off 1 base at V and 10 bases at J, with 14 bases between the two ends. The CDR3 covers 13 residues. The CDR3 loop reads CAWSGRLFGEQFF. The CDR3 DNA reads as TGTGCCTGGAGTGGTCGACTTTTTGGAGAGCAGTTCTTC.